Listed below are T cell receptor beta chains from one sample, sequenced in a study of CD8 T cells in Susac syndrome. TCRdb re-derived calls from the immunoSEQ multiplex PCR reads in MiXCR, one entry per CDR3 protein. The sample yields about 140,000 distinct CDR3 sequences, more than 85% seen once. The sequenced material came from CD4+ T cells from PBMCs. Receptors were obtained from a human donor with Susac syndrome. The conserved cysteine and the conserved F or W are not part of the CDR3 here. The order of the fields is V gene, J gene, CDR3 protein.

v_gene: TRBV7-9; j_gene: TRBJ1-1; CDR3aa: ASSLVSNPNTEAF
v_gene: TRBV20-1; j_gene: TRBJ2-3; CDR3aa: SAATSGSIDTQY
v_gene: TRBV19; j_gene: TRBJ2-3; CDR3aa: ASSSDSRGSTDTQY
v_gene: TRBV20-1; j_gene: TRBJ2-5; CDR3aa: SARVGTPQETQY
v_gene: TRBV6-2/TRBV6-3; j_gene: TRBJ2-1; CDR3aa: ASSEGNPDEQF
v_gene: TRBV24-1; j_gene: TRBJ2-1; CDR3aa: ATSDPPLGRTEYNEQF
v_gene: TRBV30; j_gene: TRBJ2-1; CDR3aa: ACGGENEQF
v_gene: TRBV9; j_gene: TRBJ2-7; CDR3aa: ASSPSEGPYEQY
v_gene: TRBV28; j_gene: TRBJ2-1; CDR3aa: ASKLEGPEQF
v_gene: TRBV27; j_gene: TRBJ1-2; CDR3aa: ASSLQGNGYT
v_gene: TRBV6-6; j_gene: TRBJ1-5; CDR3aa: ASSYGTLNQPQH
v_gene: TRBV9; j_gene: TRBJ2-2; CDR3aa: ASSADAGKGAGELF
v_gene: TRBV10-3; j_gene: TRBJ1-5; CDR3aa: AISESGRLNQPQH
v_gene: TRBV3-1; j_gene: TRBJ2-7; CDR3aa: ASSQTGTLREQY
v_gene: TRBV30; j_gene: TRBJ2-1; CDR3aa: AWRLADNEQF
v_gene: TRBV12-3/TRBV12-4; j_gene: TRBJ2-7; CDR3aa: ASSFAGQGSSEQY
v_gene: TRBV9; j_gene: TRBJ1-1; CDR3aa: ASSDTSNTEAF
v_gene: TRBV28; j_gene: TRBJ1-1; CDR3aa: ASSLGQDMIEAF
v_gene: TRBV7-9; j_gene: TRBJ1-3; CDR3aa: ASSLASSGNTIY
v_gene: TRBV20-1; j_gene: TRBJ2-3; CDR3aa: SAAWGPDTQY
v_gene: TRBV30; j_gene: TRBJ1-2; CDR3aa: AWARGGSYGYT
v_gene: TRBV20-1; j_gene: TRBJ2-3; CDR3aa: SALIGTGVLDTQY
v_gene: TRBV30; j_gene: TRBJ1-6; CDR3aa: AWSVGQLNSPLH
v_gene: TRBV9; j_gene: TRBJ2-1; CDR3aa: ASSGKSLAGGSYNEQF
v_gene: TRBV30; j_gene: TRBJ1-1; CDR3aa: AWMRGETEAF
v_gene: TRBV20-1; j_gene: TRBJ2-3; CDR3aa: SSPASGTDTQY
v_gene: TRBV29-1; j_gene: TRBJ2-3; CDR3aa: SVLFDRGGRTDTQY
v_gene: TRBV6-1; j_gene: TRBJ1-6; CDR3aa: ASIKTGGAQNSPLH
v_gene: TRBV3-1; j_gene: TRBJ2-7; CDR3aa: AVRRRTYEQY
v_gene: TRBV9; j_gene: TRBJ1-1; CDR3aa: ASSSGVSKTEAF
v_gene: TRBV18; j_gene: TRBJ1-2; CDR3aa: ASSPQGNPYGYT
v_gene: TRBV19; j_gene: TRBJ1-5; CDR3aa: ASSVTGGRQPQH
v_gene: TRBV12-1; j_gene: TRBJ1-1; CDR3aa: ASGGGDTEAF
v_gene: TRBV2; j_gene: TRBJ1-1; CDR3aa: ASSAYPGQVDTEAF
v_gene: TRBV18; j_gene: TRBJ2-7; CDR3aa: ASSPTGEDEQY
v_gene: TRBV5-6; j_gene: TRBJ2-1; CDR3aa: ASSLVGGRTYNEQF
v_gene: TRBV20-1; j_gene: TRBJ1-1; CDR3aa: SAGPGNSNTEAF
v_gene: TRBV20-1; j_gene: TRBJ2-1; CDR3aa: SASGGLGHEQF
v_gene: TRBV25-1; j_gene: TRBJ2-5; CDR3aa: ASRQGAKETQY
v_gene: TRBV29-1; j_gene: TRBJ2-1; CDR3aa: SVSGTGGAAPQSSYNEQF
v_gene: TRBV9; j_gene: TRBJ2-1; CDR3aa: ASSVAGYNEQF
v_gene: TRBV6-4; j_gene: TRBJ2-1; CDR3aa: ASSRNDPRDEQF
v_gene: TRBV6-6; j_gene: TRBJ2-1; CDR3aa: ASSPSGNEQF
v_gene: TRBV30; j_gene: TRBJ2-7; CDR3aa: ASTRGAFSYEQY
v_gene: TRBV4-3; j_gene: TRBJ1-1; CDR3aa: ASSQKQKTNTEAF